Each of the 17 T cell receptor beta chains below was sequenced from the same sample in a study of blood T cell repertoires in COVID-19. TCRdb's copy holds only in-frame clones and misses some; the assay was immunoSEQ multiplex PCR. The table records fewer than 35,000 clones, about 88% of them present only once. The sequenced sample consisted of peripheral blood. These receptors all stem from a man between 65 and 79 years old with active COVID-19.

V gene TRBV5-1 combines with J gene TRBJ2-2; D unclear. The CDR3 consists of 15 residues. The germline CDR1 and CDR2 sequences are SGHRS and YFSETQ. The germline V and J ends were trimmed by 1 base and 4 bases, with 11 bases remaining between them. The CDR3, as DNA: TGCGCCAGCAGCTTGACGTCCCCGAGCACCGGGGAGCTGTTTTTT. This translates into CASSLTSPSTGELFF.

The chain employs TRBV19 and TRBJ1-3; D gene unclear. V was trimmed by 7 bases and J by 1 base, leaving 23 bases between them. Germline CDR1 and CDR2: LNHDA and SQIVND (reference sequence). The length of the CDR3 is 18 residues. The CDR3, as DNA: TGTGCCAGTAAGGTTATCATCCCGGGAGCCACATCTGGAAACACCATATATTTT. Residues: CASKVIIPGATSGNTIYF.

The J gene is TRBJ2-7, the V gene TRBV4-2; TRBD1 matches at 7 bases. This CDR3 has 15 residues. V gave up 0 bases and J gave up 1 base; unmatched junction bases: 3. Germline loops: CDR1 LGHNA, CDR2 YNFKEQ. CDR3 coding DNA: TGTGCCAGCAGCCAAGACGCCAGGGGGTCCTACGAGCAGTACTTC. This sequence encodes CASSQDARGSYEQYF.

The rearrangement joins TRBV7-2 to TRBJ2-7, with 9 positions matching TRBD1. CDR1 and CDR2 from the germline V gene are SGHTA and FQGNSA. The CDR3 spans 13 residues. Trimming cost V 4 bases and J 7 bases; bases outside gene matches: 5. This CDR3 reads CASSYYRGQEQYF. The CDR3 nucleotides are TGTGCCAGCAGCTATTACAGGGGGCAAGAGCAGTACTTC.

The V and J genes are TRBV19 and TRBJ2-2; tentative D call: TRBD1 (6 bases). Between the trimmed V and J ends, which lost 4 bases and 5 bases, there was a span of 11 bases. Germline CDR1 LNHDA, CDR2 SQIVND (reference sequence). This CDR3 spans 14 amino acids. The CDR3 sequence: CASSKGGLTGELFF. The DNA of the CDR3 is TGTGCCAGTAGTAAAGGGGGATTGACCGGGGAGCTGTTTTTT.

J is TRBJ1-2 and V is TRBV19, with TRBD1 matching over 7 bases. Germline V gives CDR1 LNHDA, CDR2 SQIVND (reference sequence). The CDR3 contains 14 residues. V lost 7 bases to trimming and J lost 4 bases; unmatched junction nucleotides: 9. The CDR3 sequence is CASTVNRGFYGYTF. Written as DNA, the CDR3 is TGTGCCAGTACCGTCAACAGGGGATTCTATGGCTACACCTTC. The full variable domain, rest sourced from reference TRBV19 and TRBJ1-2, is DGGITQSPKYLFRKEGQNVTLSCEQNLNHDAMYWYRQDPGQGLRLIYYSQIVNDFQKGDIAEGYSVSREKKESFPLTVTSAQKNPTAFYLCASTVNRGFYGYTFGSGTRLTVV.

The chain couples TRBV7-9 to TRBJ1-4; 9 bases align to TRBD1. The CDR3 sequence is 16 residues long. The germline V gene has CDR1 SEHNR and CDR2 FQNEAQ (reference sequence). V lost 1 base to trimming and J lost 8 bases; unmatched junction nucleotides: 8. CDR3 sequence (DNA): TGTGCCAGCAGCTTAGTGGTGAAACAGGGGGCGGAAAAACTGTTTTTT. Translating gives CASSLVVKQGAEKLFF.

This chain joins TRBV5-1 and TRBJ2-2; the D gene is possibly TRBD2 (6 bases). CDR3 length: 17 residues. CDR1 and CDR2 (germline): SGHRS, YFSETQ. The V gene lost 2 bases and the J gene lost 6 bases, with 20 bases spanning the gap. CDR3 DNA: TGCGCCAGCAGCTTATACGCCGTGAGTGGGGAGGCCGGGGAGCTGTTTTTT. It translates to CASSLYAVSGEAGELFF.

This clone was counted a single time. This chain links TRBV7-2 with TRBJ2-7; 7 nucleotides align to TRBD2. The ends lost 2 bases at V and 5 bases at J; junction bases unmatched: 9. Germline CDR1 reads SGHTA; CDR2 reads FQGNSA. This CDR3 is 15 amino acids long. The CDR3 sequence: CASSLNGLGGDEQYF. DNA of the CDR3: TGTGCCAGCAGCTTAAATGGACTAGGAGGGGACGAGCAGTACTTC.

The chain combines TRBV6-2 or TRBV6-3 with TRBJ2-3; 13 bases line up with TRBD2. Germline CDR1 reads MNHEY; CDR2 reads SVGEGT. Germline trimming cut 5 bases from V and 7 bases from J; bases unmatched to any gene: 12. CDR3 size: 17 residues. The CDR3 region has the DNA TGTGCCAGCAGTGACCCCGGGACTAGCGGGGTCGGTTATACGCAGTATTTT. As protein: CASSDPGTSGVGYTQYF.

V gene TRBV6-4 combines with J gene TRBJ2-3; 7 nucleotides match TRBD2. The CDR3 sequence is 14 residues long. V gave up 3 bases and J gave up 0 bases; unmatched junction bases: 0. In germline, CDR1 is MRHNA, CDR2 SNTAGT. This CDR3 reads CASSERGSTDTQYF. DNA of the CDR3: TGTGCCAGCAGTGAGCGGGGGAGCACAGATACGCAGTATTTT.

The chain links TRBV7-9 to TRBJ1-2; the D gene is possibly TRBD1 (6 bases). CDR3 length: 15 residues. The germline gives CDR1 SEHNR, CDR2 FQNEAQ (reference sequence). V gave up 3 bases and J gave up 10 bases, with 21 bases separating them. CDR3 bases: TGTGCCAGCAGCTTCGACCTTACAGGGAGTTCGATCTACACCTTC. Encoded protein: CASSFDLTGSSIYTF. The full variable domain, rest sourced from reference TRBV7-9 and TRBJ1-2, is DTGVSQNPRHKITKRGQNVTFRCDPISEHNRLYWYRQTLGQGPEFLTYFQNEAQLEKSRLLSDRFSAERPKGSFSTLEIQRTEQGDSAMYLCASSFDLTGSSIYTFGSGTRLTVV.

This sequence joins TRBV5-4 and TRBJ2-7, with 8 bases fitting TRBD1. This CDR3 has 13 amino acids. The V and J ends lost 3 bases and 1 base, in that order; junction bases with no gene match: 0. Looked up from germline, CDR1 is SGHNT and CDR2 is YYREEE (reference sequence). The CDR3 reads CASSWTGSYEQYF. For the CDR3, the DNA is TGTGCCAGCAGCTGGACAGGGTCCTACGAGCAGTACTTC.

The chain is built from TRBV19 and TRBJ2-2; TRBD1 matches at 7 bases. Germline V gene lookup returns CDR1 LNHDA and CDR2 SQIVND (reference sequence). J lost 2 bases, V lost 5 bases, and 2 bases had no gene match. The CDR3 is 14 amino acids. The CDR3 protein is CASSGTANTGELFF. CDR3 nucleotides: TGTGCCAGTAGTGGGACAGCTAACACCGGGGAGCTGTTTTTT.

The chain employs TRBV4-3 and TRBJ2-7, with 7 bases matching TRBD1. The length of the CDR3 is 15 residues. The V gene end was trimmed by 0 bases and the J gene end by 6 bases; junction bases not matched to a gene: 8. Looked up from germline, CDR1 is LGHNA and CDR2 is YSLEER. In DNA, the CDR3 is TGCGCCAGCAGCCAAGATCTACAGGGGTGGGGCGAGCAGTACTTC. It specifies CASSQDLQGWGEQYF.

CDR3: CASSQAGVATYNEQFF. The CDR3, as DNA: TGTGCCAGCAGCCAAGCCGGAGTAGCGACCTACAATGAGCAGTTCTTC. The rearrangement links TRBV3-1 (or the pseudogene TRBV3-2) to TRBJ2-1, with D tentatively TRBD2 (5 bases). The CDR3 spans 16 residues. Germline loops: CDR1 LGHDT, CDR2 YNNKEL (reference sequence). Deletions cut 1 base from V and 2 bases from J, with 12 bases between.

V usage is TRBV11-2 and J usage is TRBJ1-2; D possibly corresponds to TRBD1 (5 bases). Trimming removed 4 bases at V and 2 bases at J, with 26 bases between. The germline gives CDR1 SGHAT, CDR2 FQNNGV. This CDR3 has 19 amino acids. CDR3 amino acids: CASSSPFRGYTAHNYGYTF. CDR3 DNA sequence: TGTGCCAGCAGCTCTCCATTCCGGGGGTATACAGCCCACAACTATGGCTACACCTTC.